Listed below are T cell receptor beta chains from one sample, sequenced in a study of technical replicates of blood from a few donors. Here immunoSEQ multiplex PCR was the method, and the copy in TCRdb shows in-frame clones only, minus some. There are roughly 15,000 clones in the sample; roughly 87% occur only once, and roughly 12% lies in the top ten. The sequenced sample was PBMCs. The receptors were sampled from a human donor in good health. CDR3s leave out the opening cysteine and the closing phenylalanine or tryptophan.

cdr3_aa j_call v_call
ASANGLAGGQDTQY TRBJ2-3 TRBV5-1
ASSPGGQVIQETQY TRBJ2-5 TRBV9
ASSMGTGFGANVLT TRBJ2-6 TRBV19
ASSFGTGWDVTEAF TRBJ1-1 TRBV7-2
ASSRTGDSYNEQF TRBJ2-1 TRBV5-1
AISVEGALDEQF TRBJ2-1 TRBV10-3
ASSKPTRPYEQY TRBJ2-7 TRBV27
ASSLSGAGSYNEQF TRBJ2-1 TRBV7-2
ASSDVGGTDTQY TRBJ2-3 TRBV27
ASSVSGPYEQY TRBJ2-7 TRBV11-2
ASSQDRGTVSYNEQF TRBJ2-1 TRBV14
ASSLNGHREQY TRBJ2-7 TRBV7-3
ASSPGQGNEKLF TRBJ1-4 TRBV28
ASSTSGGGDEQF TRBJ2-1 TRBV7-3
AISRRGYGYT TRBJ1-2 TRBV28
ASSQGQGANTGELF TRBJ2-2 TRBV4-2
AWSYRDEQF TRBJ2-1 TRBV30
ASSSDDTSGANVLT TRBJ2-6 TRBV9
SAPGGGNTEAF TRBJ1-1 TRBV29-1
ASSPQGESRQPQH TRBJ1-5 TRBV18
ASSLVRRGTPGLRSVEKLF TRBJ1-4 TRBV7-6
ASSLGAGFGETQY TRBJ2-5 TRBV11-2
AWSRGAGRYNEQF TRBJ2-1 TRBV30
ASGQGYEQY TRBJ2-7 TRBV6-1
ASSLGTGYVYEQY TRBJ2-7 TRBV11-2
ASSLAGRETQY TRBJ2-5 TRBV5-8
ASSSRYEQY TRBJ2-7 TRBV5-5
ASSFTSGSRGEQY TRBJ2-7 TRBV13
SVGIAGGPDTQY TRBJ2-3 TRBV29-1
ASGRTEATYEQY TRBJ2-7 TRBV10-1
ASSPGSGRSMYEQY TRBJ2-7 TRBV27
AWVTLTRANYNEQF TRBJ2-1 TRBV30
ASSRTSLEQF TRBJ2-1 TRBV4-2
ASSPIAGAGSYEQY TRBJ2-7 TRBV11-2
ASSLGLGSGSGEQY TRBJ2-7 TRBV7-6
ASSSWTSGGSYEQY . TRBV6-5
ASSLEIAGYTGELF TRBJ2-2 TRBV5-1
ASISSAGFYNEQF TRBJ2-1 TRBV19
ASSIGLAVTGELF TRBJ2-2 TRBV19
ASSSEGYRGRGTQY TRBJ2-5 TRBV5-4
SVEDLKTGGTDTQY TRBJ2-3 TRBV29-1
ASSAQTGGGNQPQH TRBJ1-5 TRBV18
AWSPGTGNSDPDTQY TRBJ2-3 TRBV30
SGSTGIGANVLT TRBJ2-6 TRBV29-1
ASSMAGVSYNEQF TRBJ2-1 TRBV19
ASSLGLAGSTDTQY TRBJ2-3 TRBV5-1
ASSEGQTYEQY TRBJ2-7 TRBV10-1
ASSLAVGPYEQY TRBJ2-7 TRBV28
ASRGTGGALGQF TRBJ2-1 TRBV2
ASSYQGQANTEAF TRBJ1-1 TRBV6-5
ASSSWTSGRSNEQF TRBJ2-1 TRBV2